This is a list of T cell receptor beta chains from one sample in a study of CD4 and CD8 cells across lung adenocarcinoma regions. TCRdb processed the PCR reads anew with MiXCR; each CDR3 protein has one entry. The data hold roughly 7,100 distinct CDR3 sequences, with around 40% observed a single time. The sample taken for sequencing was CD4+ T cells from the margin of a lung tumor. The receptors originated from a male donor with lung adenocarcinoma. The CD4 and CD8 labels of this study may be unreliable. Both conserved end residues are part of each CDR3. D genes are given only for firm matches. Clone sizes are given selectively: once, few, many, or a class where the clone is expanded.

TRBV10-3	NA	NA	TRBJ1-3	CAISEEADSGNTIYF	TGTGCCATCAGTGAGGAAGCCGACTCTGGAAACACCATATATTTT
TRBV10-1	NA	NA	TRBJ2-1	CASIERTPNEQFF	TGCGCCAGCATCGAGCGGACCCCAAATGAGCAGTTCTTT
TRBV10-1	TRBD2	NA	TRBJ2-4	CATGPTDGRLVGTMIKNIQYF	TGCGCCACCGGGCCAACCGACGGACGATTAGTGGGGACTATGATCAAAAACATTCAGTACTTC
TRBV10-2	NA	NA	TRBJ2-5	CASSDSGGRDQETQYF	TGCGCCAGCAGTGACTCGGGGGGCCGGGACCAAGAGACGCAGTACTTT
TRBV6-1	NA	many	TRBJ2-1	CASGEGLSYEQFF	TGTGCCAGCGGAGAGGGACTCTCCTACGAGCAGTTCTTC
TRBV6-1	TRBD1	NA	TRBJ2-7	CASRKTGFPYEQYF	TGTGCCAGCAGGAAGACAGGGTTTCCCTACGAGCAGTACTTC
TRBV6-1	NA	many	TRBJ1-5	CASSGQGYSNQPQHF	TGTGCCAGCAGCGGGCAGGGCTATAGCAATCAGCCCCAGCATTTT
TRBV9	NA	NA	TRBJ2-1	CASSSGPRDEQFF	TGTGCCAGCAGCTCGGGACCGAGGGATGAGCAGTTCTTC
TRBV20-1	TRBD1	NA	TRBJ2-2	CSAEGQGFTGELFF	TGCAGTGCGGAGGGACAGGGCTTCACCGGGGAGCTGTTTTTT
TRBV12-3/TRBV12-4	NA	NA	TRBJ2-4	CASGSGRRAKNTQYF	TGTGCCAGCGGCTCGGGGCGGCGAGCCAAAAATACTCAGTACTTC
TRBV30	TRBD2	NA	TRBJ2-1	CAWSVGSGSFNEQFF	TGTGCCTGGAGTGTAGGTAGCGGGAGTTTTAATGAGCAGTTCTTC
TRBV6-2/TRBV6-3	TRBD1	many	TRBJ2-7	CASSIGQVYEQYF	TGTGCCAGCAGCATCGGACAGGTCTACGAGCAGTACTTC
TRBV12-3/TRBV12-4	NA	many	TRBJ2-5	CASSFNVGNGETQYF	TGTGCCAGCAGTTTTAACGTGGGAAATGGCGAGACCCAGTACTTC
TRBV28	NA	NA	TRBJ2-6	CASSSPGRSGANVLTF	TGTGCCAGCAGTTCCCCAGGGAGATCTGGGGCCAACGTCCTGACTTTC
TRBV6-1	NA	NA	TRBJ2-4	CASSPGPCAKDTQYF	TGTGCCAGCAGCCCGGGGCCTTGCGCGAAAGATACGCAGTATTTC
TRBV9	TRBD2	many	TRBJ2-3	CASSPTSSDTQYF	TGTGCCAGCAGCCCGACTAGCTCAGATACGCAGTATTTT
TRBV25-1	NA	many	TRBJ2-2	CASSSQDGSGELFF	TGTGCCAGCAGTAGTCAGGACGGTTCCGGGGAGCTGTTTTTT
TRBV7-2	NA	few	TRBJ2-7	CASSRTQGYEQYF	TGTGCCAGCAGCCGGACACAGGGCTACGAGCAGTACTTC